Sequencing of this T cell receptor beta chain was carried out in a study of cytomegalovirus exposure and HLA in healthy donors. Study context: Within the Caucasian-associated ancestry cluster were under 85% of the roughly 400 genotyped donors. Overall study results and limits: Some public TCRs appeared in many individuals, while most sequences were rare. In vitro data verified a few CMV-associated chains as specific for CMV antigens.

Of note for this clone: The antigen is undetermined.

Vbeta (60) and Jbeta (13) primers were used in the PCR. The repertoire was sequenced with immunoSEQ multiplex PCR; TCRdb's copy has only in-frame clones and lacks some. The data contain roughly 200,000 clones, roughly 85% of them singletons. Those who donated were healthy bone marrow donors. This CDR3 region has 15 residues. The germline V gene has CDR1 SGHDT and CDR2 YYEEEE. V lost 2 bases, J lost 3 bases, and 6 bases stayed unmatched. The sample comprised PBMCs. The genes are TRBV5-6 and TRBJ1-1; 8 bases match TRBD1. The receptor's source is a woman aged 45-65 years in good health and CMV-seronegative. CDR3 sequence: CASSFLDRDDTEAFF. As DNA, the CDR3 is TGTGCCAGCAGCTTCCTGGACAGGGATGACACTGAAGCTTTCTTT. Supplemented by reference TRBV5-6 and TRBJ1-1, the full variable domain reads DAGVTQSPTHLIKTRGQQVTLRCSPKSGHDTVSWYQQALGQGPQFIFQYYEEEERQRGNFPDRFSGHQFPNYSSELNVNALLLGDSALYLCASSFLDRDDTEAFFGQGTRLTVV.